What follows describes a single T cell receptor beta chain. These data come from a study of human T cells and chemical hapten exposure. Unique molecular identifiers were attached to individual cDNA molecules within the library. From the RACE reads, TCRdb called clonotypes with MiXCR, one entry per CDR3 protein. This sample has over 65,000 distinct CDR3 sequences, with 8.5% to 14% found just once. Trimming left V 11 bases short and J 7 bases short, with 20 bases between. Germline V lookup: CDR1 MDHEN, CDR2 SYDVKM. This CDR3 is built from 13 residues. Time point specified: patch test 3, about 24 weeks after DPC sensitization. Sample treatment: therapeutic diphenylcyclopropenone sensitization with weekly scalp DPC.

The material sequenced was whole blood, taken in connection with sensitization to the hapten diphenylcyclopropenone (DPC). The receptor was isolated from a woman between 50 and 59 years old with alopecia areata. Some clones in this sample may be carry-over from other donors' samples. V gene TRBV28 combines with J gene TRBJ1-1; tentative D call: TRBD1 (6 bases). DNA for the CDR3: TGTGCCTCCGTAACCGGGGGCCGGGGTGAAGCTTTCTTT. Protein product: CASVTGGRGEAFF.